The T cell receptor (beta chain) described here comes from a study of early T cells in non-severe SARS-CoV-2 infection. Points from the study as a whole: The VDJdb matching leaned toward anti-spike CD8 responses and overlooked private and CD4 specificities.

As part of library construction, unique molecular identifiers were attached to individual cDNA molecules. MiXCR, applied by TCRdb to the 5' RACE reads, yields one record per CDR3 protein. The sample consists of about 46,000 distinct CDR3 sequences, roughly 5.7% of them appearing once. The sample holds many counts of this clonotype. What it recognizes is unknown. J gave up 5 bases and V 4 bases, and 6 bases lay outside the gene matches. This CDR3 region has 14 residues. CDR1 is MGHRA, CDR2 YSYEKL, per germline. J is TRBJ1-1 and V is TRBV4-1, with 8 bases fitting TRBD1. Sequences were derived from whole blood, sampled at baseline. The TCR comes from an adult who was a healthcare worker with PCR-confirmed SARS-CoV-2 infection or an uninfected control (not recorded which). The CDR3 spells CASSLRDRSTEAFF. CDR3 coding DNA: TGCGCCAGCAGCCTCCGGGACAGGTCGACTGAAGCTTTCTTT.